Presented here are 25 T cell receptor beta chains from one specimen sequenced in a study of blood T cell repertoires in COVID-19. Profiling relied on immunoSEQ multiplex PCR, and the TCRdb table lists in-frame clones only, not all of them. The sample lists 200,000 to 250,000 clones; approximately 91% were seen once. Sequenced sample: peripheral blood. The receptor source for this set is a woman aged 55-69 years with acute or convalescent COVID-19.

The CDR3 region is CASSLGQGDIHEQYF. The CDR3 nucleotides read TGTGCCAGCAGCCTCGGACAGGGGGATATCCACGAGCAGTACTTC. This sequence joins TRBV9 and TRBJ2-7; 10 bases agree with TRBD1. CDR3 length: 15 residues. V lost 4 bases, J lost 5 bases, and 9 bases stayed unmatched. Germline values: CDR1 SGDLS, CDR2 YYNGEE.

Notes on this clone: The junction differs from germline at one of its ends, possibly a read error. The rearrangement links TRBV7-9 to TRBJ2-6; D possibly corresponds to TRBD1 (5 bases). The CDR3 is 16 amino acids. Germline V gives CDR1 SEHNR, CDR2 FQNEAQ (reference sequence). For the CDR3, the DNA is TGTGCCGGCAGCCAGACTGCAGGGCCTGGGGCCAACGTCCTGACTTTC. It is translated as CAGSQTAGPGANVLTF.

The CDR3 bases are TGTGCCAGCAGCCTACCCGGACAGCGGTCTAACTATGGCTACACCTTC. This sequence encodes CASSLPGQRSNYGYTF. V usage is TRBV5-4 and J usage is TRBJ1-2, with D possibly TRBD1 on 6 matching bases. This CDR3 comprises 16 residues. Germline lookup yields CDR1 SGHNT and CDR2 YYREEE (reference sequence). The V and J ends lost 4 bases and 0 bases respectively, with 16 bases between them.

V is TRBV25-1 and J is TRBJ2-1; D is possibly TRBD2 (6 bases). This CDR3 region has 14 residues. The germline gives CDR1 MGHDK, CDR2 SYGVNS. The V gene lost 3 bases and the J gene lost 9 bases, with 15 bases spanning the gap. This CDR3 is CASSEVGGLGEQFF. The CDR3 DNA is TGTGCCAGCAGTGAGGTGGGGGGTCTGGGTGAGCAGTTCTTC.

The chain couples TRBV19 to TRBJ1-2, with D possibly matching TRBD1 (5 bases). Germline-derived CDR1 and CDR2 are LNHDA and SQIVND (reference sequence). Trimming shortened V by 1 base and J by 2 bases, and 26 bases separated the two germline ends. CDR3 length: 20 amino acids. The DNA of the CDR3 is TGTGCCAGTAGTATAGTGGGTTCGATTAGCAGGGAAGGCGAAAACTATGGCTACACCTTC. Protein: CASSIVGSISREGENYGYTF.

This clone has just one count. The chain has TRBV7-8 and TRBJ1-2; 8 bases align to TRBD1. V shed 0 bases and J 5 bases; nucleotides not matched to a gene: 5. This CDR3 has 15 amino acids. Per germline, CDR1 SGHVS and CDR2 FQNEAQ. The CDR3 nucleotides read TGTGCCAGCAGCTTAGCCGTCTACAGGGGGTATGGCTACACCTTC. As protein: CASSLAVYRGYGYTF.

This chain's CDR3 is CASSRKGVNQPQHF. CDR3 DNA: TGTGCCAGTAGTCGGAAGGGAGTTAATCAGCCCCAGCATTTT. The chain combines TRBV19 with TRBJ1-5; no clear D. The CDR3 runs to 14 residues. Germline CDR1 LNHDA, CDR2 SQIVND (reference sequence). Trimming cost V 5 bases and J 4 bases, with 12 bases left between them.

The chain recombines TRBV7-8 with TRBJ1-5, with D possibly TRBD1 on 5 matching bases. The CDR3 is 17 residues long. With 1 base removed from V and 4 bases from J, the gap between germline ends came to 17 bases. The V gene's germline CDR1 is SGHVS and CDR2 FQNEAQ. The CDR3 DNA is TGTGCCAGCAGCTTAGAAATAGGAAGGGGCTTTAATCAGCCCCAGCATTTT. Its protein product is CASSLEIGRGFNQPQHF. Full variable domain (outside the CDR3, taken from reference TRBV7-8 and TRBJ1-5): GAGVSQSPRYKVAKRGQDVALRCDPISGHVSLFWYQQALGQGPEFLTYFQNEAQLDKSGLPSDRFFAERPEGSVSTLKIQRTQQEDSAVYLCASSLEIGRGFNQPQHFGDGTRLSIL.

The chain couples TRBV6-5 to TRBJ1-4; tentative D call: TRBD1 (5 bases). The V end lost 7 bases, the J end lost 3 bases, and 12 bases lay between the germline ends. Looked up from germline, CDR1 is MNHEY and CDR2 is SVGAGI. This CDR3 contains 14 residues. The CDR3 region is CASKGLIANEKLFF. The DNA of the CDR3 is TGTGCCAGCAAGGGGCTTATCGCTAATGAAAAACTGTTTTTT.

The chain recombines TRBV23-1 with TRBJ1-5; D is possibly TRBD1 (6 bases). TRBV23-1 is an open reading frame, and its role is uncertain. Trimming took 0 bases from V and 1 from J, leaving 10 bases between them. This CDR3 spans 16 amino acids. The CDR3 protein is CASSQSNRESNQPQHF. For the CDR3, the DNA is TGCGCCAGCAGTCAATCTAACAGGGAAAGCAATCAGCCCCAGCATTTT.

This clone was seen once. V gene TRBV29-1 combines with J gene TRBJ2-5, with a possible D match to TRBD2 (6 bases). Trimming stripped 3 bases from V and 6 bases from J, with 11 bases between. This CDR3 spans 12 amino acids. Germline V CDR1 and CDR2: SQVTM, ANQGSEA. The CDR3 sequence: CSVERAGKTQYF. The CDR3 bases are TGCAGCGTTGAGAGGGCGGGAAAGACCCAGTACTTC.

The CDR3 sequence: CASSPQLGGTQYF. The CDR3 bases are TGTGCCAGCAGTCCCCAGCTAGGAGGTACGCAGTATTTT. The chain carries TRBV28 and TRBJ2-3; D is perhaps TRBD2 (5 bases). Trimming cost V 5 bases and J 8 bases, with 14 bases left between them. The CDR3 is 13 amino acids. Per germline, CDR1 MDHEN and CDR2 SYDVKM.

The chain joins TRBV5-1 to TRBJ2-3; the match to TRBD2 covers 10 bases. Losses at the gene ends were 0 bases for V and 5 bases for J; bases not matched to a gene: 9. The length of the CDR3 is 17 residues. Germline V gene lookup returns CDR1 SGHRS and CDR2 YFSETQ. The chain's CDR3 is CASSLAASGGALDTQYF. The CDR3 DNA follows: TGCGCCAGCAGCTTGGCCGCCAGCGGGGGGGCTTTAGATACGCAGTATTTT.

This chain joins TRBV11-2 and TRBJ2-1; D is possibly TRBD2 (5 bases). Per the germline V gene, CDR1 is SGHAT and CDR2 is FQNNGV. The CDR3 runs 18 residues. The V end lost 2 bases, the J end lost 0 bases, and 17 bases lay between the germline ends. The CDR3 reads CASSLRLVRGSSYNEQFF. In DNA form, the CDR3 reads TGTGCCAGCAGCTTACGGCTGGTTCGGGGAAGCTCCTACAATGAGCAGTTCTTC.

In the case of this clone: Other DNA sequences from this sample encode an identical CDR3 as well. The gene calls are TRBV3-1 (or the pseudogene TRBV3-2) and TRBJ1-1; 7 bases line up with TRBD1. V lost 4 bases and J lost 1; bases outside the gene matches: 3. CDR1 and CDR2 from the germline V gene are LGHDT and YNNKEL (reference sequence). CDR3 size: 14 residues. CDR3 amino acids: CASSPRTGNTEAFF. The DNA for the CDR3 is TGTGCCAGCAGCCCCCGGACAGGGAACACTGAAGCTTTCTTT.

The chain is built from TRBV30 and TRBJ2-7; D may be TRBD2 (7 bases). From germline, CDR1 is GTSNPN and CDR2 SVGIG (reference sequence). The CDR3 has 12 residues. Trimming took 0 bases from V and 5 from J, leaving 8 bases between them. The CDR3 is CAWSVGGHEQYF. In DNA form, the CDR3 reads TGTGCCTGGAGTGTCGGGGGGCACGAGCAGTACTTC.

This chain uses TRBV4-1 with TRBJ1-4; a weak D match, TRBD1 (6 bases). CDR1 is MGHRA, CDR2 YSYEKL, per germline. V was pared by 1 base and J by 8 bases, with 23 bases between. The CDR3 runs to 18 residues. CDR3: CASSQVLYRVSLREKLFF. As DNA, the CDR3 is TGCGCCAGCAGCCAAGTCCTATACAGGGTCTCTTTAAGGGAAAAACTGTTTTTT.

The chain recombines TRBV7-9 with TRBJ2-5; a weak D match, TRBD2 (6 bases). The CDR3 has 14 residues. Germline V gives CDR1 SEHNR, CDR2 FQNEAQ (reference sequence). Trimming took 5 bases from V and 5 from J, leaving 15 bases between them. CDR3 bases: TGTGCCAGCAGCCGCAGTGGAGGGGACGAGACCCAGTACTTC. Its translation is CASSRSGGDETQYF.

The chain recombines TRBV28 with TRBJ2-2; the D is unclear. Germline V gene data show CDR1 as MDHEN and CDR2 as SYDVKM. Trimming pared 3 bases from V and 3 bases from J, leaving 5 bases between. The length of the CDR3 is 13 residues. CDR3 nucleotides: TGTGCCAGCAGTTTGTATTACACCGGGGAGCTGTTTTTT. Amino acid sequence: CASSLYYTGELFF.

The J gene is TRBJ2-7, the V gene TRBV11-2, with 7 nucleotides matching TRBD2. V dropped 5 bases and J dropped 0; count of bases not matched to a gene: 10. Germline lookup yields CDR1 SGHAT and CDR2 FQNNGV. The CDR3 extends over 16 amino acids. The CDR3, as DNA: TGTGCCAGCAGCCACTCCGGGACTATAAGCTCCTACGAGCAGTACTTC. Translation gives CASSHSGTISSYEQYF.

The rearrangement joins TRBV7-9 to TRBJ1-2; D gene unclear. Trimming removed 1 base at V and 7 bases at J, with 16 bases between. CDR1 SEHNR and CDR2 FQNEAQ come from the germline V gene (reference sequence). The CDR3 loop spans 15 amino acids. CDR3 loop: CASSLGYRGTAGYTF. CDR3 DNA: TGTGCCAGCAGCTTAGGTTATCGGGGAACCGCTGGCTACACCTTC.

The V call is TRBV13, the J call TRBJ1-1; 7 bases are shared with TRBD1. Germline CDR1 PRHDT, CDR2 FYEKMQ (reference sequence). The CDR3 length is 16 residues. V was pared by 4 bases and J by 3 bases, with 11 bases of the junction left unmatched. The CDR3 is CASSSARGRRDTEAFF. CDR3 nucleotide sequence: TGTGCCAGCAGCTCGGCGAGGGGGCGCAGGGACACTGAAGCTTTCTTT.

The J gene is TRBJ1-3, the V gene TRBV6-6, with D hard to call. With 4 bases removed from V and 0 bases from J, the gap between germline ends came to 10 bases. CDR3 length equals 15 residues. Germline loops: CDR1 MNHNY, CDR2 SVGAGI (reference sequence). The CDR3 is CASSLPNLSGNTIYF. CDR3 sequence (DNA): TGTGCCAGCAGTTTGCCTAACCTCTCTGGAAACACCATATATTTT.

V usage is TRBV19 and J usage is TRBJ1-2; D call uncertain. There are 14 residues in the CDR3. Trimming shortened V by 3 bases and J by 4 bases, and 12 bases separated the two germline ends. Per germline, CDR1 LNHDA and CDR2 SQIVND (reference sequence). CDR3 loop: CASSISMVSYGYTF. CDR3 nucleotides: TGTGCCAGTAGTATTAGTATGGTATCCTATGGCTACACCTTC.

The chain uses TRBV6-5 and TRBJ1-5; D possibly corresponds to TRBD1 (5 bases). V gave up 8 bases and J gave up 4 bases, with 18 bases separating them. Per the germline V gene, CDR1 is MNHEY and CDR2 is SVGAGI. The CDR3 is made up of 15 amino acids. CDR3 loop: CASDSRRQRNQPQHF. The CDR3 DNA is TGTGCCAGCGATTCAAGGAGACAGAGAAATCAGCCCCAGCATTTT.